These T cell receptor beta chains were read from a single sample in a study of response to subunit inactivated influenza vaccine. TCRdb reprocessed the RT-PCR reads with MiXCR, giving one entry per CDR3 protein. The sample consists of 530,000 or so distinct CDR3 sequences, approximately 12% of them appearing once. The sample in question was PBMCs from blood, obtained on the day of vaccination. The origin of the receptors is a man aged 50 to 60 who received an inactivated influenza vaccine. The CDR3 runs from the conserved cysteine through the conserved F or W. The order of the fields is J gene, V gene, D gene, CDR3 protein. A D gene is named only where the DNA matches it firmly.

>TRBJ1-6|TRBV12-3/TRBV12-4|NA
CASSLDRYNSPLHF
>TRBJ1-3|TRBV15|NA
CATSRGSSGNTIYF
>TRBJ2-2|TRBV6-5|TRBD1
CASSYSWAGGSTGELFF
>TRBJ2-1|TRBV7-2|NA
CASSSWGGAGNNEQFF
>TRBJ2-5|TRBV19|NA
CASSSGTRTYF
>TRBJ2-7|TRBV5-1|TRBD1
CASSSGQGASNEQYF
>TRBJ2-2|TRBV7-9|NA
CASSFSIATGELFF
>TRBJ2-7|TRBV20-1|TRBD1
CSATGTGVYEQYF
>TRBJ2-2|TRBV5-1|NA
CASSLRRSASSGELFF
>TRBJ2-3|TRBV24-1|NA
CATSDPRSTDTQYF
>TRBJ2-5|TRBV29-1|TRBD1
CSVGTHSTGEETQYF
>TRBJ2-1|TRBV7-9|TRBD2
CASSVASGRRGEQFF